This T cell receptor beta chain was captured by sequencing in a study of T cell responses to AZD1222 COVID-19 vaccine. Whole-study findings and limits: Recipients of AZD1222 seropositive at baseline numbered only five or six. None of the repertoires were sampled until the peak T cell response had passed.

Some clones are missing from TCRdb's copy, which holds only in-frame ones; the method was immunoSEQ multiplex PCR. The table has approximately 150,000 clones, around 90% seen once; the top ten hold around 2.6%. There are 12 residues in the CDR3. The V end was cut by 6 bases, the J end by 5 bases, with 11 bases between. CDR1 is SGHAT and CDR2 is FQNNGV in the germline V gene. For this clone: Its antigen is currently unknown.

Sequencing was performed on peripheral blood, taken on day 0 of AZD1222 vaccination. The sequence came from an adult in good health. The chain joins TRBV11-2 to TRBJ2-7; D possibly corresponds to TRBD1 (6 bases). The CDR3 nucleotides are TGTGCCAGCAGGCAACAGGGTAACGAGCAGTACTTC. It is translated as CASRQQGNEQYF.